This paragraph reports one T cell receptor beta chain. Its antigen is unidentified. PCR primers comprised 60 Vbeta and 13 Jbeta primers. Profiled with immunoSEQ multiplex PCR; TCRdb holds only in-frame clones, not every one. The sample comprises over 95,000 clones, around two thirds of which are singletons, and 2% to 2.5% rests with the top ten. This specimen belongs to a study of cytomegalovirus exposure and HLA in healthy donors. Study outcomes and limitations: In a later analysis, compared with equally common non-associated chains, HLA-associated beta chains were more expanded.

This CDR3 is built from 17 residues. From germline, CDR1 is KGHSH and CDR2 LQKENI. Trimming took off 3 bases at V and 2 bases at J, with 17 bases between the two ends. This TCR derives from a human donor in good health. The sequenced sample consisted of PBMCs. The chain joins TRBV18 to TRBJ2-1; the D gene is possibly TRBD1 (6 bases). The DNA for the CDR3 is TGTGCCAGCTCACCGACGAACACACAGGGCGCCTACAATGAGCAGTTCTTC. As protein: CASSPTNTQGAYNEQFF.